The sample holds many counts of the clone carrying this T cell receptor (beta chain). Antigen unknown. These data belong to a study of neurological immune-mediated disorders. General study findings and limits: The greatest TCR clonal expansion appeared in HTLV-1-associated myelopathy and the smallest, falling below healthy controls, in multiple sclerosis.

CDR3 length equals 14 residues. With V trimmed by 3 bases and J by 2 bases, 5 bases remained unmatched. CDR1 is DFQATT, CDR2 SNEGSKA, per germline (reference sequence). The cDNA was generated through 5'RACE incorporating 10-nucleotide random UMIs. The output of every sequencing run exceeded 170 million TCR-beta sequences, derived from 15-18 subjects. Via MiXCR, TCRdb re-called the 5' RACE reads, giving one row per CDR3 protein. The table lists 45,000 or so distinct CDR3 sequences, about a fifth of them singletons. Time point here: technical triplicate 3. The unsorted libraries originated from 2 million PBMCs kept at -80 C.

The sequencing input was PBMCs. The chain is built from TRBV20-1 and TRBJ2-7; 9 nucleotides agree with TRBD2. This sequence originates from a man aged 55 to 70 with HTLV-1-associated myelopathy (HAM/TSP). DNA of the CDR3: TGCAGTGCTAGGATTATAGCGGGAGCCTACGAGCAGTACTTC. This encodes CSARIIAGAYEQYF.